The T cell receptor (beta chain) under discussion was sequenced for a study of CXCR3-negative and CXCR3-positive naive CD8 T cells. Germline V gives CDR1 SQVTM, CDR2 ANQGSEA. The length of the CDR3 is 11 residues. The authors made the TRB cDNA libraries by 5' RACE using UMI labels. TCRdb reprocessed the 5' RACE reads and stores each CDR3 protein as one record, lacking DNA. The table lists 50,000 to 75,000 distinct CDR3 sequences. Sequencing used naive CXCR3- CD8+ T cells from blood. Indicated subset: CD45RO-CCR7+CD27+CD95- naive CD8+ T cells lacking CXCR3 (TNR3-). The genes are TRBV29-1 and TRBJ1-2. This clonotype originated in a human donor in good health. Some clones in this sample may be carry-over from other donors' samples. CDR3 loop: CSVVGLRGYTF.